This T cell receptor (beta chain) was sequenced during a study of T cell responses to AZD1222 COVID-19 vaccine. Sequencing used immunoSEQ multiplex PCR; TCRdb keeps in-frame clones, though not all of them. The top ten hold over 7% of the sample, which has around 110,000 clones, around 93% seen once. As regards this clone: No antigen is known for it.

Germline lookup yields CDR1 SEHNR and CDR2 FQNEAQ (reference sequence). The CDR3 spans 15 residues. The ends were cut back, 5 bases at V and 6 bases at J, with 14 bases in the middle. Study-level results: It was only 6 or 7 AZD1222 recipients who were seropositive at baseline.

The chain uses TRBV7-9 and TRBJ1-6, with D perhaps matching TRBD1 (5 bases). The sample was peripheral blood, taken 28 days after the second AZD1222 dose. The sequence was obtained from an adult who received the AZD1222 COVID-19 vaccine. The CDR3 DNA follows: TGTGCCAGCAGCGCTCGGGGCAGGGTTAATTCACCCCTCCACTTT. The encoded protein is CASSARGRVNSPLHF.